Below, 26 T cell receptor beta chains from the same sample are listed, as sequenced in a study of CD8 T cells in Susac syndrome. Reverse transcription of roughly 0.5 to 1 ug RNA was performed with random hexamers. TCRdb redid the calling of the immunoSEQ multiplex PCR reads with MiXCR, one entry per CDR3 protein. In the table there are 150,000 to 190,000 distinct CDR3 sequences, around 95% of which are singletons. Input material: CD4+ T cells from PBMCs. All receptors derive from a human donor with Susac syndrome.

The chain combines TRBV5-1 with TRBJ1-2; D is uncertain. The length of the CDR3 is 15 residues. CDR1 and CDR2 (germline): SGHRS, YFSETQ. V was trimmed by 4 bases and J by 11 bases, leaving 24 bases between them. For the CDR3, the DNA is TGCGCCAGCAGCCCCCAGTCCGAGCCCTATGGAGGTTACACCTTC. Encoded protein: CASSPQSEPYGGYTF.

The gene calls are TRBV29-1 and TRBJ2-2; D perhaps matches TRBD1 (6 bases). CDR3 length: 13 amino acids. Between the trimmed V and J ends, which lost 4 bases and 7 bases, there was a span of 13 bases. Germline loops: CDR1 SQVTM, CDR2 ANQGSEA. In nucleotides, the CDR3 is TGCAGCGTTGCCAACAGGGCTGGCGGGGAGCTGTTTTTT. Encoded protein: CSVANRAGGELFF.

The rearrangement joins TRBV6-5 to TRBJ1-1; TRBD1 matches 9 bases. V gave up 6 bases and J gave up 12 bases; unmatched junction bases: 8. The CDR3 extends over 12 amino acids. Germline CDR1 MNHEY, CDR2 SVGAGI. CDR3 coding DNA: TGTGCCAGCAGGGGGGGACAGGGATATACTTTCTTT. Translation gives CASRGGQGYTFF.

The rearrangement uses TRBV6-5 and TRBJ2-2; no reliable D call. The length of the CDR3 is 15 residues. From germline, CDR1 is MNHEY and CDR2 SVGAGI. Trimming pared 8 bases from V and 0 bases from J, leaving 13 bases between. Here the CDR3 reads CASVDGTSNTGELFF. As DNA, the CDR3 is TGTGCCAGCGTCGACGGAACGTCGAACACCGGGGAGCTGTTTTTT.

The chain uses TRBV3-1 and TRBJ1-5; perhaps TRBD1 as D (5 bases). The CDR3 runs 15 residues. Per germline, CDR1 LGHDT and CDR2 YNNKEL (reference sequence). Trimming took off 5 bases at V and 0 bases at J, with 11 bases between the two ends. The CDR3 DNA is TGTGCCAGCAGCGAGACAGTTAATAGCAATCAGCCCCAGCATTTT. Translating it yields CASSETVNSNQPQHF. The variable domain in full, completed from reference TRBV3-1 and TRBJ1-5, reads DTAVSQTPKYLVTQMGNDKSIKCEQNLGHDTMYWYKQDSKKFLKIMFSYNNKELIINETVPNRFSPKSPDKAHLNLHINSLELGDSAVYFCASSETVNSNQPQHFGDGTRLSIL.

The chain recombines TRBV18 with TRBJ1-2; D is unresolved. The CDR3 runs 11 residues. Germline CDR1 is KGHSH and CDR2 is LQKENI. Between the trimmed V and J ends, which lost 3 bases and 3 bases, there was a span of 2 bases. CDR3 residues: CASSPDYGYTF. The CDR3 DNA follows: TGTGCCAGCTCACCGGACTATGGCTACACCTTC.

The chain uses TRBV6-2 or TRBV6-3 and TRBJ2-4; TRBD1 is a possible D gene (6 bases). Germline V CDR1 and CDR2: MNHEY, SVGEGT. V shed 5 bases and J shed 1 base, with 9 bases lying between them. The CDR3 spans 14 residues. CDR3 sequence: CASSPDRAKNIQYF. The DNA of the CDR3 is TGTGCCAGCAGTCCAGACAGGGCCAAAAACATTCAGTACTTC.

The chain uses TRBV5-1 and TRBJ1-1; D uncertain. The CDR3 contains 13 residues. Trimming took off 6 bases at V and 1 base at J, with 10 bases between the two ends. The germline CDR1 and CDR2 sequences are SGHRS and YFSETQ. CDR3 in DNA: TGCGCCAGCACTATTGTGGGGAACACTGAAGCTTTCTTT. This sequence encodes CASTIVGNTEAFF.

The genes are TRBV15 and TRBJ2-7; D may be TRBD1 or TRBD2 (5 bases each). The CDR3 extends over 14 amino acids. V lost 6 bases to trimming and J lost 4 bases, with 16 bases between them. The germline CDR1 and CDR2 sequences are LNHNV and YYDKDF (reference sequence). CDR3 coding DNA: TGTGCCACCAGAGCCGGGACCGACTTTTACGAGCAGTACTTC. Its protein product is CATRAGTDFYEQYF. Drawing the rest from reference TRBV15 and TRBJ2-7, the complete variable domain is DAMVIQNPRYQVTQFGKPVTLSCSQTLNHNVMYWYQQKSSQAPKLLFHYYDKDFNNEADTPDNFQSRRPNTSFCFLDIRSPGLGDTAMYLCATRAGTDFYEQYFGPGTRLTVT.

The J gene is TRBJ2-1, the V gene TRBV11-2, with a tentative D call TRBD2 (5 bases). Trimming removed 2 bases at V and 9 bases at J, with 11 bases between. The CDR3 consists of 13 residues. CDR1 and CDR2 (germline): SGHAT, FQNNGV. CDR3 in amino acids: CASSLLANGEQFF. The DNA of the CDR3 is TGTGCCAGCAGCTTATTAGCGAACGGTGAGCAGTTCTTC.

The CDR3 sequence is CASSFGTGGRNEQFF. The CDR3 nucleotides are TGCGCCAGCAGCTTTGGGACAGGGGGCCGCAATGAGCAGTTCTTC. The chain uses TRBV5-1 and TRBJ2-1; TRBD1 aligns across 12 bases. This CDR3 spans 15 amino acids. V trimming: 2 bases; J trimming: 6 bases; junction bases outside the gene matches: 3. Germline CDR1 and CDR2: SGHRS and YFSETQ.

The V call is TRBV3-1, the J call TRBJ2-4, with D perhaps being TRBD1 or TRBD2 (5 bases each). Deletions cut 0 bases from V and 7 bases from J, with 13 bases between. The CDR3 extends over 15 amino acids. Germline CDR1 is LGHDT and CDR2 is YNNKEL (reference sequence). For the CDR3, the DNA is TGTGCCAGCAGCCAAGATTTGGCCAGGGAGAACATTCAGTACTTC. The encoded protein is CASSQDLARENIQYF.

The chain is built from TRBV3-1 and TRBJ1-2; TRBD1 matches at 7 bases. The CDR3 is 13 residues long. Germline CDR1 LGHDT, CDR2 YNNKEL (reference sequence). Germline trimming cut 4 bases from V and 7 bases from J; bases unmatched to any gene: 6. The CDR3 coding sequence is TGTGCCAGCAGCCCCACGACAGGGCGTGGCTACACCTTC. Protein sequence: CASSPTTGRGYTF. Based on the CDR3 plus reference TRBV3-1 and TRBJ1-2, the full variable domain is DTAVSQTPKYLVTQMGNDKSIKCEQNLGHDTMYWYKQDSKKFLKIMFSYNNKELIINETVPNRFSPKSPDKAHLNLHINSLELGDSAVYFCASSPTTGRGYTFGSGTRLTVV.

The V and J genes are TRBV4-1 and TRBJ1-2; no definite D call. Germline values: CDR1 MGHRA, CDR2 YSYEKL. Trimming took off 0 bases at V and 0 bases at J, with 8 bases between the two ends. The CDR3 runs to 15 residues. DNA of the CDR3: TGCGCCAGCAGCCAAGATCCGGGGACTAACTATGGCTACACCTTC. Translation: CASSQDPGTNYGYTF.

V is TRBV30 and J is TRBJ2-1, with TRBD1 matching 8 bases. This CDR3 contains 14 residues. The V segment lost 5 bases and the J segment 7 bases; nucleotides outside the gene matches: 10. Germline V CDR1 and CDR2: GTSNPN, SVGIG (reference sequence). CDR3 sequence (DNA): TGTGCCTGGCGGCAGGGGGCAGAGAAAAATGAGCAGTTCTTC. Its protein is CAWRQGAEKNEQFF.

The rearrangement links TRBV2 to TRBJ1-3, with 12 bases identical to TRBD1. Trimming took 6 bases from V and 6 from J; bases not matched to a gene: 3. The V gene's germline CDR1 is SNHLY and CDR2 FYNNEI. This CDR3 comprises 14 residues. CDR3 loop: CASRGTGGENTIYF. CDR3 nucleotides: TGTGCCAGCAGGGGGACAGGGGGCGAAAACACCATATATTTT. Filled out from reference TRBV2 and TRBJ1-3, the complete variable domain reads EPEVTQTPSHQVTQMGQEVILRCVPISNHLYFYWYRQILGQKVEFLVSFYNNEISEKSEIFDDQFSVERPDGSNFTLKIRSTKLEDSAMYFCASRGTGGENTIYFGEGSWLTVV.

CDR3 loop: CASSSEVGTSNQPQHF. In nucleotides, the CDR3 is TGTGCCAGCAGTTCAGAGGTAGGGACAAGCAATCAGCCCCAGCATTTT. V is TRBV6-6 and J is TRBJ1-5; the D gene is possibly TRBD1 (6 bases). Germline V gene data show CDR1 as MNHNY and CDR2 as SVGAGI (reference sequence). V dropped 4 bases and J dropped 1 base, with 14 bases sitting between them. CDR3 length: 16 amino acids.

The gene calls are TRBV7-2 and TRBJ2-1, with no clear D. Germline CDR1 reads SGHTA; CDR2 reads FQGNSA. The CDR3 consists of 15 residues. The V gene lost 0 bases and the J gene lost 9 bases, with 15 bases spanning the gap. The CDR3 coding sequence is TGTGCCAGCAGCTTAGCCGCAAACGCAGTCGGTGAGCAGTTCTTC. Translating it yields CASSLAANAVGEQFF.

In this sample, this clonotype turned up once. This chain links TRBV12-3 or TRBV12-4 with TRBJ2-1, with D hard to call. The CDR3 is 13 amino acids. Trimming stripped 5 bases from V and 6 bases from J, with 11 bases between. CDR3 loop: CASSKAPGNEQFF. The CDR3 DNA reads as TGTGCCAGCAGTAAGGCCCCGGGCAATGAGCAGTTCTTC.

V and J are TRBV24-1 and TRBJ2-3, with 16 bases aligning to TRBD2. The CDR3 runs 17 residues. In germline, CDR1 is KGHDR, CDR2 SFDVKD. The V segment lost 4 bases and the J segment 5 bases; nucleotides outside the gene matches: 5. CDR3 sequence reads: CATSEGTSGGAGDTQYF. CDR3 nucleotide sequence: TGTGCCACCAGTGAGGGGACTAGCGGGGGGGCTGGAGATACGCAGTATTTT.

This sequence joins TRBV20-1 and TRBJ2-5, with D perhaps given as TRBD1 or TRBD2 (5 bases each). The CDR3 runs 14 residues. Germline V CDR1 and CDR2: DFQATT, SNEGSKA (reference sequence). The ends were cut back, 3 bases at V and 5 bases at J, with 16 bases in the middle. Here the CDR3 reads CSASIAGGTETQYF. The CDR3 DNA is TGCAGTGCTAGTATAGCAGGTGGGACGGAGACCCAGTACTTC.

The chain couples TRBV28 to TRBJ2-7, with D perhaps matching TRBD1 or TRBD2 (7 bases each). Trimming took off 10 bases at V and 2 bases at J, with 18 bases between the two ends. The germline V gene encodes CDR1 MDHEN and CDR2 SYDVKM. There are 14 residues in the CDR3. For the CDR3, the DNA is TGTGCCACCAGGGGGGGGGAAGTACCCTACGAGCAGTACTTC. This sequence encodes CATRGGEVPYEQYF.

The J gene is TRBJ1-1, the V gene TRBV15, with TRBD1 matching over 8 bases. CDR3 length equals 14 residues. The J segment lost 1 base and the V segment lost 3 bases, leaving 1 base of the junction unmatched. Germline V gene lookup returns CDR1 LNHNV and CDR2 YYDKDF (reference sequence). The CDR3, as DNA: TGTGCCACCAGCAGGGACAGGGCGAACACTGAAGCTTTCTTT. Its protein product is CATSRDRANTEAFF.

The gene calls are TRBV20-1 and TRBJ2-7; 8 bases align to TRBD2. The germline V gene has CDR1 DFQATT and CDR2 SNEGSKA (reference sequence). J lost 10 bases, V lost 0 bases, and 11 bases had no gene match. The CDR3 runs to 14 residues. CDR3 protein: CSARDASGGGPQYF. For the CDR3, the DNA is TGCAGTGCTAGAGATGCGAGCGGGGGCGGGCCTCAGTACTTC.

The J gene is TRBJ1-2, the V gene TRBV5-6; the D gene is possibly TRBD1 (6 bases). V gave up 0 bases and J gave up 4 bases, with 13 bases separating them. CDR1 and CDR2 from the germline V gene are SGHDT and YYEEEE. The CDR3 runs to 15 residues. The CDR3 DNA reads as TGTGCCAGCAGCTTGGCTTCAGGGGTATTCTATGGCTACACCTTC. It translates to CASSLASGVFYGYTF.

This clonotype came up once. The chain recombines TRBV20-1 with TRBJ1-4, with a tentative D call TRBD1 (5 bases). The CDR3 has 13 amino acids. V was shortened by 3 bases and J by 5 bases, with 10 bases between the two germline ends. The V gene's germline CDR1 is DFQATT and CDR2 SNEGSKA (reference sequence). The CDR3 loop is CSARQGTNEKLFF. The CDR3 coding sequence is TGCAGTGCTAGGCAGGGTACCAATGAAAAACTGTTTTTT.